Listed below are T cell receptor beta chains from one sample, sequenced in a study of blood T cell repertoires in COVID-19. Profiling relied on immunoSEQ multiplex PCR, and the TCRdb table lists in-frame clones only, not all of them. The table lists tens of thousands of clones, 85% to 90% of them singletons, with roughly 1.2% in the top ten. Source material: peripheral blood. These receptors originate from a woman in her fifties or sixties with acute or convalescent COVID-19. The CDR3 runs from the conserved cysteine through the conserved F or W. The D gene is left open where the match is weak. Not every row has a clone size; where given, it reads once, few, many or a size class.

cdr3_aa: CASSKGRLVPNLFLGKRTNEKLFF; cdr3_nt: TGTGCCAGCAGCAAAGGGAGACTCGTCCCGAACCTCTTCCTTGGAAAGAGGACTAATGAAAAACTGTTTTTT; d_call: NA; clone_size: NA; v_call: TRBV21-1; j_call: TRBJ1-4
cdr3_aa: CASMEGQGSEKLFF; cdr3_nt: TGTGCCAGCATGGAAGGACAGGGCTCAGAAAAACTGTTTTTT; d_call: TRBD1; clone_size: NA; v_call: TRBV6-5; j_call: TRBJ1-4
cdr3_aa: CSASGTGRASNQPQHF; cdr3_nt: TGCAGTGCTAGTGGGACAGGGCGAGCAAGCAATCAGCCCCAGCATTTT; d_call: TRBD1; clone_size: NA; v_call: TRBV20-1; j_call: TRBJ1-5
cdr3_aa: CASSLRGADNTEAFF; cdr3_nt: TGCGCCAGCAGCTTACGGGGGGCGGACAACACTGAAGCTTTCTTT; d_call: NA; clone_size: NA; v_call: TRBV5-1; j_call: TRBJ1-1
cdr3_aa: CASSLAGAGGRDTQYF; cdr3_nt: TGTGCCAGCAGCTTAGCGGGAGCGGGGGGGCGGGATACGCAGTATTTT; d_call: TRBD2; clone_size: NA; v_call: TRBV7-2; j_call: TRBJ2-3
cdr3_aa: CASGKDRAFGETQYF; cdr3_nt: TGTGCCAGCGGAAAGGACAGGGCGTTTGGAGAGACCCAGTACTTC; d_call: TRBD1; clone_size: NA; v_call: TRBV28; j_call: TRBJ2-5
cdr3_aa: CASSLGVGGGVLKYF; cdr3_nt: TGTGCCAGCAGTTTGGGCGTTGGTGGGGGGGTCCTCAAGTATTTT; d_call: TRBD2; clone_size: NA; v_call: TRBV28; j_call: TRBJ2-3
cdr3_aa: CASSSGGSIAGELFF; cdr3_nt: TGTGCCAGCTCCTCGGGAGGGAGTATAGCCGGGGAGCTGTTTTTT; d_call: TRBD2; clone_size: NA; v_call: TRBV6-5; j_call: TRBJ2-2
cdr3_aa: CAWSPGGVTEAFF; cdr3_nt: TGTGCCTGGAGCCCGGGGGGCGTTACTGAAGCTTTCTTT; d_call: NA; clone_size: NA; v_call: TRBV30; j_call: TRBJ1-1
cdr3_aa: CASSWGQGRTEAFF; cdr3_nt: TGCGCCAGCAGCTGGGGACAGGGGAGGACTGAAGCTTTCTTT; d_call: TRBD1; clone_size: once; v_call: TRBV5-1; j_call: TRBJ1-1
cdr3_aa: CASRISPGSNYGYTF; cdr3_nt: TGTGCCAGCCGAATTTCTCCAGGATCTAACTATGGCTACACCTTC; d_call: NA; clone_size: NA; v_call: TRBV6-5; j_call: TRBJ1-2
cdr3_aa: CASLGFQGSGGYTF; cdr3_nt: TGTGCCAGCTTAGGATTTCAGGGAAGTGGTGGCTACACCTTC; d_call: NA; clone_size: NA; v_call: TRBV19; j_call: TRBJ1-2
cdr3_aa: CASSYFSGVRGNTEAFF; cdr3_nt: TGTGCCAGCAGTTACTTCTCAGGGGTACGGGGAAACACTGAAGCTTTCTTT; d_call: NA; clone_size: NA; v_call: TRBV6-2/TRBV6-3; j_call: TRBJ1-1
cdr3_aa: CASSESWSGGAETQYF; cdr3_nt: TGCGCCAGCAGTGAGTCCTGGAGCGGGGGGGCTGAGACCCAGTACTTC; d_call: TRBD2; clone_size: NA; v_call: TRBV10-1; j_call: TRBJ2-5
cdr3_aa: CASSYDRGGGYTF; cdr3_nt: TGTGCCAGCAGCTACGACAGGGGAGGGGGCTACACCTTC; d_call: TRBD1; clone_size: NA; v_call: TRBV7-3; j_call: TRBJ1-2
cdr3_aa: CASSFDRGSGANVLTF; cdr3_nt: TGTGCCAGCAGCTTTGACAGAGGATCTGGGGCCAACGTCCTGACTTTC; d_call: NA; clone_size: NA; v_call: TRBV5-4; j_call: TRBJ2-6
cdr3_aa: CASSLASGEWNTIYF; cdr3_nt: TGTGCCAGCAGCTTAGCTTCCGGGGAATGGAACACCATATATTTT; d_call: NA; clone_size: NA; v_call: TRBV11-2; j_call: TRBJ1-3
cdr3_aa: CASLPLRDRSSGELFF; cdr3_nt: TGTGCCAGCCTACCTCTTAGGGACAGGTCCTCCGGGGAGCTGTTTTTT; d_call: TRBD1; clone_size: NA; v_call: TRBV28; j_call: TRBJ2-2
cdr3_aa: CASSLSRNSPLHF; cdr3_nt: TGTGCCAGCAGTTTATCCCGGAATTCACCCCTCCACTTT; d_call: NA; clone_size: NA; v_call: TRBV27; j_call: TRBJ1-6
cdr3_aa: CASSDWGQGSSEAFF; cdr3_nt: TGTGCCAGCAGCGATTGGGGACAGGGGTCTTCTGAAGCTTTCTTT; d_call: TRBD1; clone_size: NA; v_call: TRBV5-4; j_call: TRBJ1-1
cdr3_aa: CASSLTGRAESPLHF; cdr3_nt: TGTGCCAGCAGCTTAACGGGCAGGGCAGAGTCACCCCTCCACTTT; d_call: NA; clone_size: once; v_call: TRBV7-2; j_call: TRBJ1-6
cdr3_aa: CSVVQQGGQETQYF; cdr3_nt: TGCAGCGTTGTACAACAGGGGGGCCAAGAGACCCAGTACTTC; d_call: TRBD1; clone_size: NA; v_call: TRBV29-1; j_call: TRBJ2-5
cdr3_aa: CSVQTSGVLDTQYF; cdr3_nt: TGCAGCGTCCAGACTAGCGGGGTTTTAGATACGCAGTATTTT; d_call: TRBD2; clone_size: once; v_call: TRBV29-1; j_call: TRBJ2-3
cdr3_aa: CASILRDRGGTEAFF; cdr3_nt: TGTGCCAGCATTCTCCGGGACAGGGGGGGGACTGAAGCTTTCTTT; d_call: TRBD1; clone_size: NA; v_call: TRBV6-5; j_call: TRBJ1-1
cdr3_aa: CASSLTNFRGTDTQYF; cdr3_nt: TGTGCCAGCAGCTTAACGAACTTCCGCGGCACAGATACGCAGTATTTT; d_call: NA; clone_size: NA; v_call: TRBV7-3; j_call: TRBJ2-3